This T cell receptor beta chain was identified in a study of regulatory T cells in long-lasting Graves disease. This clonotype has at least ten counts. This CDR3 is built from 14 residues. V lost 5 bases and J lost 4, with 13 bases in between. Germline V CDR1 and CDR2: LGHDT, YNNKEL (reference sequence). iRepertoire HTBI primers and Arm-PCR of CDR3 regions built TCR beta libraries. TCRdb fed the multiplex PCR reads into MiXCR, producing one record per CDR3 protein. The sample records about 400,000 distinct CDR3 sequences, 15% to 20% being singletons. Documented time point: newly diagnosed GD, antithyroid drugs for less than 3 months. Extracted RNA from PBMCs served as the source of the TCR library. This sample was also put to use in a study of T cells in Graves' hyperthyroidism and ophthalmopathy. This second study notes: Stable Graves' hyperthyroidism denoted no ophthalmopathy progression over 18 months.

The sample in question was peripheral blood mononuclear cells (PBMCs), obtained at new diagnosis, from a patient treated with antithyroid drugs. The sequence was obtained from a young woman with Graves disease. The V gene is TRBV3-1, the J gene TRBJ2-3; D possibly uses TRBD1 or TRBD2 (5 bases each). CDR3 region: CASSSGRLADTQYF. For the CDR3, the DNA is TGTGCCAGCAGCTCGGGACGCTTGGCAGATACGCAGTATTTT.